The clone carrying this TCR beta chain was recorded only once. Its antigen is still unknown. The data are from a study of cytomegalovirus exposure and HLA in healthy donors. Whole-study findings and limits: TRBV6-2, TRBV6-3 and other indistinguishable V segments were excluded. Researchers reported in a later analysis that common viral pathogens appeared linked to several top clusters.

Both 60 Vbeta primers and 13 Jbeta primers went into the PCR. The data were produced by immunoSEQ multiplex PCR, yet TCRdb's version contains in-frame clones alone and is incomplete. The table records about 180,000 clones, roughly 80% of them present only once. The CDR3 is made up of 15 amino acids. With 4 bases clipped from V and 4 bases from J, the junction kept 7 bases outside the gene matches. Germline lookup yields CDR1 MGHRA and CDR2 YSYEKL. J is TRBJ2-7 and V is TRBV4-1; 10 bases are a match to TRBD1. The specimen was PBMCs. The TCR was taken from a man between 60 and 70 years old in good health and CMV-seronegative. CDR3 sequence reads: CASSLDRGQAYEQYF. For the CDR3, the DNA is TGCGCCAGCAGCCTCGACAGGGGGCAGGCGTACGAGCAGTACTTC.